This T cell receptor (beta chain) is drawn from a study of cytomegalovirus exposure and HLA in healthy donors. This clone was seen a handful of times. The target antigen is unknown. This PCR relied on a set of 60 Vbeta primers and 13 Jbeta primers. Profiled with immunoSEQ multiplex PCR; TCRdb holds only in-frame clones, not every one. This sample has about 130,000 clones, with approximately 62% found just once. Whole-study results and caveats: Later, TCR association rates were found to vary by HLA locus, highest for DRB1 and lowest for HLA-C. In a later analysis, several top co-occurrence clusters appeared linked to parvovirus B19, influenza, CMV and Epstein-Barr virus.

This receptor was taken from a human donor in good health. The sequenced sample was PBMCs.

The CDR3 bases are TGTGCCAGCAGTCCCCTGACAGGATTGTCTGGAAACACCATATATTTT. It yields the protein CASSPLTGLSGNTIYF. The chain uses TRBV27 and TRBJ1-3; maybe TRBD1 (6 bases). Germline CDR1 is MNHEY and CDR2 is SMNVEV (reference sequence). V lost 5 bases and J lost 1, with 15 bases in between. The length of the CDR3 is 16 residues.